The 21 T cell receptor beta chains in this list originate from one sample, sequenced in a study of human T cells and chemical hapten exposure. Using its own MiXCR run on the RACE reads, TCRdb lists one record per CDR3 protein. The table records 380,000 or so distinct CDR3 sequences, 5% to 6.5% of them present only once. Time point denoted: pre-sensitization, week 0. Treatment in this sample: therapeutic diphenylcyclopropenone sensitization with weekly scalp DPC. Sequences were derived from whole blood, sampled in connection with sensitization to the hapten diphenylcyclopropenone (DPC). These receptors came from a woman younger than 35 with alopecia areata. Some clones in this sample may be carry-over from other donors' samples.

This clonotype has a count of ten or more. The V gene is TRBV6-5, the J gene TRBJ2-3; 11 nucleotides align to TRBD2. V was clipped by 5 bases and J by 5 bases; unmatched bases: 12. Germline CDR1 and CDR2: MNHEY and SVGAGI. The CDR3 has 17 residues. This chain's CDR3 is CASSRDSSGGPGDTQYF. CDR3 in DNA: TGTGCCAGCAGTCGTGACTCTAGCGGGGGGCCAGGAGATACGCAGTATTTT.

This clonotype turned up a few times. V is TRBV28 and J is TRBJ1-3; unclear D gene. Between the trimmed V and J ends, which lost 2 bases and 0 bases, there was a span of 8 bases. This CDR3 is built from 15 residues. Germline CDR1 is MDHEN and CDR2 is SYDVKM. The CDR3 protein is CASSLRPTSGNTIYF. In DNA, the CDR3 is TGTGCCAGCAGTTTACGACCTACCTCTGGAAACACCATATATTTT.

V is TRBV5-1 and J is TRBJ2-3, with D perhaps TRBD2 (6 bases). The length of the CDR3 is 13 residues. Germline CDR1 SGHRS, CDR2 YFSETQ. Trimming removed 7 bases from V and 3 bases from J, with 12 bases in between. CDR3 DNA: TGCGCCAGCCGGAGGGTTGGGACAGATACGCAGTATTTT. Protein: CASRRVGTDTQYF.

This chain links TRBV3-1 with TRBJ2-3; D is ambiguous. Looked up from germline, CDR1 is LGHDT and CDR2 is YNNKEL (reference sequence). V was cut by 0 bases and J by 1 base, with 17 bases left in between. This CDR3 contains 18 residues. The DNA of the CDR3 is TGTGCCAGCAGCCAAGAAGGTGCGAGGAACAGAGGCACAGATACGCAGTATTTT. Its translation is CASSQEGARNRGTDTQYF.

This clonotype has at least ten counts. The chain recombines TRBV25-1 with TRBJ2-1, with TRBD1 matching over 10 bases. V was clipped by 5 bases and J by 6 bases; unmatched bases: 10. The germline gives CDR1 MGHDK, CDR2 SYGVNS. This CDR3 is 16 amino acids long. The CDR3 sequence: CASSKPRQGASNEQFF. The DNA for the CDR3 is TGTGCCAGCAGTAAACCCCGACAGGGGGCGAGCAATGAGCAGTTCTTC.

The chain has TRBV9 and TRBJ2-7, with 12 bases lining up with TRBD1. V lost 4 bases to trimming and J lost 5 bases; unmatched junction nucleotides: 7. In germline, CDR1 is SGDLS, CDR2 YYNGEE. CDR3 size: 15 residues. The CDR3 loop reads CASSPSGTGGHEQYF. DNA for the CDR3: TGTGCCAGCAGCCCCTCCGGGACAGGGGGCCACGAGCAGTACTTC.

This clonotype was found many times. V and J are TRBV27 and TRBJ2-1, with D unresolved. Germline V CDR1 and CDR2: MNHEY, SMNVEV (reference sequence). The CDR3 runs 16 residues. V gave up 0 bases and J gave up 6 bases, with 15 bases separating them. CDR3 amino acids: CASSLSRRKGPNEQFF. For the CDR3, the DNA is TGTGCCAGCAGTTTATCGCGGCGGAAGGGCCCCAATGAGCAGTTCTTC.

This clonotype was counted ten times or more. The chain combines TRBV5-1 with TRBJ2-7; no definite D call. CDR1 is SGHRS and CDR2 is YFSETQ in the germline V gene. Trimming took 0 bases from V and 4 from J, leaving 14 bases between them. This CDR3 is 15 amino acids long. This CDR3 is CASSLAETTTYEQYF. CDR3 nucleotides: TGCGCCAGCAGCTTGGCCGAGACAACAACTTACGAGCAGTACTTC.

This clonotype has more than one count but fewer than ten. The chain is built from TRBV5-1 and TRBJ1-3; 9 bases fit TRBD1. The ends lost 4 bases at V and 3 bases at J; junction bases unmatched: 8. The germline gives CDR1 SGHRS, CDR2 YFSETQ. CDR3 length: 16 amino acids. The DNA for the CDR3 is TGCGCCAGCAGCATGGGACAGGGAGGATTTGGAAACACCATATATTTT. Translating gives CASSMGQGGFGNTIYF.

This clonotype is deemed medium-sized. The rearrangement links TRBV13 to TRBJ2-7, with 8 bases fitting TRBD1. Trimming cost V 4 bases and J 4 bases; bases outside gene matches: 3. From germline, CDR1 is PRHDT and CDR2 FYEKMQ (reference sequence). The CDR3 spans 13 residues. CDR3 DNA: TGTGCCAGCAGCTCACAGGGGGAATACGAGCAGTACTTC. This encodes CASSSQGEYEQYF.

In this sample, this clonotype turned up a few times. V gene TRBV7-9 combines with J gene TRBJ1-5, with 9 bases aligning to TRBD1. This CDR3 spans 14 amino acids. Trimming at V came to 5 bases and at J to 4 bases, leaving 3 bases not matched to a gene. Germline V lookup: CDR1 SEHNR, CDR2 FQNEAQ (reference sequence). The DNA for the CDR3 is TGTGCCAGCAGCATGGGACAGGGAAATCAGCCCCAGCATTTT. Its protein product is CASSMGQGNQPQHF. Drawing the rest from reference TRBV7-9 and TRBJ1-5, the complete variable domain is DTGVSQNPRHKITKRGQNVTFRCDPISEHNRLYWYRQTLGQGPEFLTYFQNEAQLEKSRLLSDRFSAERPKGSFSTLEIQRTEQGDSAMYLCASSMGQGNQPQHFGDGTRLSIL.

The V call is TRBV20-1, the J call TRBJ2-1; D ambiguous. The CDR3 totals 15 residues. Germline lookup yields CDR1 DFQATT and CDR2 SNEGSKA (reference sequence). With 7 bases removed from V and 0 bases from J, the gap between germline ends came to 16 bases. CDR3 sequence: CSVLTGVSSYNEQFF. As DNA, the CDR3 is TGCAGTGTTCTTACCGGCGTGAGCTCCTACAATGAGCAGTTCTTC.

There are many counts of this clonotype. The rearrangement uses TRBV13 and TRBJ2-1; the D gene is possibly TRBD2 (6 bases). The germline V gene encodes CDR1 PRHDT and CDR2 FYEKMQ (reference sequence). V was clipped by 6 bases and J by 8 bases, with 20 bases between them. This CDR3 is built from 15 residues. This CDR3 reads CASSRLSGGGDEQFF. For the CDR3, the DNA is TGTGCCAGCAGTCGGCTGTCGGGCGGAGGGGATGAGCAGTTCTTC.

This clonotype was recorded at least ten times. V and J are TRBV7-3 and TRBJ1-1, with D possibly being TRBD1 (6 bases). Germline values: CDR1 SGHTA, CDR2 FQGTGA. The CDR3 has 14 amino acids. Between the trimmed V and J ends, which lost 5 bases and 3 bases, there was a span of 13 bases. CDR3 in amino acids: CASSRGTGYTEAFF. The CDR3 nucleotides are TGTGCCAGCAGCCGTGGCACAGGGTACACTGAAGCTTTCTTT.

This clonotype was picked up a small number of times. The V gene is TRBV4-3, the J gene TRBJ2-4; D might be TRBD2 (7 bases). V shed 1 base and J shed 6 bases, with 16 bases lying between them. The CDR3 consists of 16 residues. CDR1 is LGHNA, CDR2 YSLEER, per germline. CDR3 region: CASSQGGGGAINIQYF. CDR3 in DNA: TGCGCCAGCAGCCAAGGTGGAGGGGGGGCGATAAACATTCAGTACTTC.

The table lists this clonotype with a few counts. CDR3 sequence: CASSVYQGATEAFF. The CDR3 DNA reads TGTGCCAGCAGCGTATATCAGGGGGCGACTGAAGCTTTCTTT. V gene TRBV9 combines with J gene TRBJ1-1; the match to TRBD1 covers 8 bases. Germline values: CDR1 SGDLS, CDR2 YYNGEE. Trimming cost V 1 base and J 5 bases; bases outside gene matches: 4. This CDR3 is built from 14 residues.

This clonotype appeared many times. The chain links TRBV12-3 or TRBV12-4 to TRBJ1-1; possibly TRBD1 for D (6 bases). This CDR3 has 14 residues. V was clipped by 5 bases and J by 1 base, with 11 bases between them. The CDR3 reads CASSLYRENTEAFF. In nucleotides, the CDR3 is TGTGCCAGCAGTCTATACAGGGAGAACACTGAAGCTTTCTTT.

This clonotype came up many times. The rearrangement joins TRBV18 to TRBJ1-3; D might be TRBD1 (5 bases). The CDR3 has 14 residues. V lost 2 bases and J 8 bases, leaving 13 bases between the germline ends. CDR1 is KGHSH, CDR2 LQKENI, per germline. CDR3: CASSPRSRADTIYF. The DNA of the CDR3 is TGTGCCAGCTCACCAAGGTCCAGGGCTGACACCATATATTTT.

The chain recombines TRBV29-1 with TRBJ1-2, with D maybe TRBD1 (5 bases). The V end was cut by 5 bases, the J end by 4 bases, with 14 bases between. Germline CDR1 is SQVTM and CDR2 is ANQGSEA. The CDR3 contains 13 residues. The CDR3: CSVSSQGTYGYTF. CDR3 in DNA: TGCAGCGTTTCTTCGCAGGGTACCTATGGCTACACCTTC.

In nucleotides, the CDR3 is TGCGCCAGCAGCCAAGTAGGGGGCCGGAATGAGCAGTTCTTC. Translated, it gives CASSQVGGRNEQFF. The rearrangement uses TRBV4-1 and TRBJ2-1, with 7 nucleotides matching TRBD1. The CDR3 extends over 14 amino acids. V gave up 1 base and J gave up 7 bases; unmatched junction bases: 4. Germline CDR1 is MGHRA and CDR2 is YSYEKL.

This clonotype was picked up a small number of times. The genes are TRBV12-5 and TRBJ1-4, with 9 bases that match TRBD1. The CDR3 covers 14 residues. J was trimmed by 7 bases and V by 6 bases; bases with no gene match: 6. The germline V gene has CDR1 LGHNT and CDR2 FRNRAP. The CDR3 protein is CASGWGQGREKLFF. DNA of the CDR3: TGTGCTAGTGGCTGGGGACAGGGACGTGAAAAACTGTTTTTT.